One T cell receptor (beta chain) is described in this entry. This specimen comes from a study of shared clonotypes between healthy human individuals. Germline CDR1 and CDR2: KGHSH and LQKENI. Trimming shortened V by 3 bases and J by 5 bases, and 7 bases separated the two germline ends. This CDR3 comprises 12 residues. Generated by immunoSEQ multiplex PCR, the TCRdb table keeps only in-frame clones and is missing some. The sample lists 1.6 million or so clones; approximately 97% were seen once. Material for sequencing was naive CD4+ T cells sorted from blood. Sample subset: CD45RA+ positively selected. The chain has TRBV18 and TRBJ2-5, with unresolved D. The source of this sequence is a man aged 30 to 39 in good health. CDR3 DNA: TGTGCCAGCTCACCGTTCGGGGAGACCCAGTACTTC. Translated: CASSPFGETQYF. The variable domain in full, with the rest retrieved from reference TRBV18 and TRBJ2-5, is NAGVMQNPRHLVRRRGQEARLRCSPMKGHSHVYWYRQLPEEGLKFMVYLQKENIIDESGMPKERFSAEFPKEGPSILRIQQVVRGDSAAYFCASSPFGETQYFGPGTRLLVL.